What follows describes a single T cell receptor beta chain. Its antigen is undetermined. Repertoires were generated with immunoSEQ multiplex PCR, while TCRdb's copy carries only in-frame clones and drops some. Of hundreds of thousands of clones in the sample, 98% were seen once. This entry comes from a study of shared clonotypes between healthy human individuals. Findings of the study overall: Clonotypes not shared had lower generation probabilities than those common to all four donors.

Cells designated naive CD8 were CD45RO-negative and were positively selected for CCR7, with terminally differentiated effector memory CD45RA+ cells excluded. Nashville, Tennessee was home to all donors, who were Caucasian adults. This TCR came from a man younger than 45 in good health. The sample was naive CD8+ T cells sorted from blood.

CDR3 amino acids: CASSGWTSGRYNEQFF. The DNA for the CDR3 is TGTGCCAGCAGTGGGTGGACTAGCGGGAGGTACAATGAGCAGTTCTTC. J is TRBJ2-1 and V is TRBV6-1; 14 bases agree with TRBD2. V dropped 4 bases and J dropped 4; count of bases not matched to a gene: 3. The CDR3 consists of 16 residues. In germline, CDR1 is MNHNS, CDR2 SASEGT.